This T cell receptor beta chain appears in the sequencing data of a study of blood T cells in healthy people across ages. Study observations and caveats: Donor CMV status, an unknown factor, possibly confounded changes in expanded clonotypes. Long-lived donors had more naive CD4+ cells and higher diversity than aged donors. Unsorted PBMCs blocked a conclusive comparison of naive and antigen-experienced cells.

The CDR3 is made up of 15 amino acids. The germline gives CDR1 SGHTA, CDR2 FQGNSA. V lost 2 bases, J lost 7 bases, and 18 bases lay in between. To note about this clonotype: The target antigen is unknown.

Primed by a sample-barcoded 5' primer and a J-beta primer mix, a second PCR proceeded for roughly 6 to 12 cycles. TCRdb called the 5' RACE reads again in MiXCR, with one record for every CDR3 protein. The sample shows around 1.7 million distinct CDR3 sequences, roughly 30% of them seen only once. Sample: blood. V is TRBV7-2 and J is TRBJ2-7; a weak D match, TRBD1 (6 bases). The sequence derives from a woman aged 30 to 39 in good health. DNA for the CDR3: TGTGCCAGCAGCTTATCGGCAGGGGCTATACGAGAGCAGTACTTC. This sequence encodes CASSLSAGAIREQYF.